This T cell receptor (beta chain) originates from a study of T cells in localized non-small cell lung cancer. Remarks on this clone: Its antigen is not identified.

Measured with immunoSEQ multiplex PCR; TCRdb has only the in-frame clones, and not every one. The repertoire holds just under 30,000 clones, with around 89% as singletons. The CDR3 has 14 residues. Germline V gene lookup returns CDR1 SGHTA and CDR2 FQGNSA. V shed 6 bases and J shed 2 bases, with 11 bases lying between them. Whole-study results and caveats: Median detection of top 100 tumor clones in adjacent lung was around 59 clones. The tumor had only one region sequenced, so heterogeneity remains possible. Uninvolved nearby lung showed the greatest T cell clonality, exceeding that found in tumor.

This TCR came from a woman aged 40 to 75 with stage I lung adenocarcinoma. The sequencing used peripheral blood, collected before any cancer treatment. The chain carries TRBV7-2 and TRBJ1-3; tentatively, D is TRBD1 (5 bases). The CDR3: CASRVGETGNTIYF. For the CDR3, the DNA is TGTGCCAGCAGGGTGGGGGAAACTGGAAACACCATATATTTT.